The 30 T cell receptor beta chains below were found in one sample sequenced in a study of shared clonotypes between healthy human individuals. Sequencing was performed with immunoSEQ multiplex PCR; in TCRdb, only in-frame clones are kept and a portion is missing. The profile covers fewer than 2.5 million clones, with 93% appearing a single time and roughly 0.36% taken by the ten largest. The sample taken for sequencing was naive CD4+ T cells from PBMCs. Subset in this sample: CD45RA+ positively selected. Receptors originate from a man aged 18 to 29 in good health. Some clones in this sample may be carry-over from other donors' samples.

This chain connects TRBV27 to TRBJ2-5, with D possibly matching TRBD1 (6 bases). In germline, CDR1 is MNHEY, CDR2 SMNVEV (reference sequence). This CDR3 contains 15 residues. Deletions cut 5 bases from V and 3 bases from J, with 16 bases between. The CDR3 loop is CASSPIQGKKETQYF. The CDR3 DNA follows: TGTGCCAGCAGTCCCATACAGGGAAAAAAAGAGACCCAGTACTTC.

The chain employs TRBV5-1 and TRBJ2-1, with D possibly TRBD1 on 6 matching bases. This CDR3 contains 20 residues. Trimming took off 0 bases at V and 6 bases at J, with 28 bases between the two ends. CDR1 is SGHRS, CDR2 YFSETQ, per germline. The CDR3 is CASSLERGTWTATSVNEQFF. The CDR3 nucleotides read TGCGCCAGCAGCTTGGAGAGGGGGACCTGGACTGCCACTTCCGTCAATGAGCAGTTCTTC.

This rearrangement joins TRBV6-7 to TRBJ2-5; D remains unclear. The DNA end favors TRBJ2-7, so the J call may be wrong. TRBV6-7 is an ORF, with its function uncertain. CDR3 size: 15 residues. The CDR3, as DNA: TGTGCCACTACGAAAGGTCCCCCGATCTCCTACGAGCAGTACTTC. Translating it yields CATTKGPPISYEQYF.

The V gene is TRBV18, the J gene TRBJ1-1, with D tentatively TRBD1 (6 bases). CDR1 KGHSH and CDR2 LQKENI come from the germline V gene. The V end was cut by 6 bases, the J end by 1 base, with 15 bases between. The CDR3 is 15 amino acids. CDR3 sequence (DNA): TGTGCCAGCTCGCTTCAGGGGAACCCGAACACTGAAGCTTTCTTT. Its protein product is CASSLQGNPNTEAFF.

The V gene is TRBV7-9, the J gene TRBJ1-3, with D unclear. Germline-derived CDR1 and CDR2 are SEHNR and FQNEAQ (reference sequence). The CDR3 has 14 amino acids. V lost 4 bases, J lost 2 bases, and 9 bases lay in between. The DNA of the CDR3 is TGTGCCAGCAGCTCCCGACACCCTGGAAACACCATATATTTT. Its translation: CASSSRHPGNTIYF.

The rearrangement joins TRBV5-5 to TRBJ1-2, with 12 bases that match TRBD1. The length of the CDR3 is 16 residues. With 1 base clipped from V and 3 bases from J, the junction kept 4 bases outside the gene matches. Per germline, CDR1 SGHKS and CDR2 YYEKEE (reference sequence). The chain's CDR3 is CASSLLGQGAYYGYTF. Written as DNA, the CDR3 is TGTGCCAGCAGCTTGCTGGGACAGGGGGCTTACTATGGCTACACCTTC.

This clone appeared once. The chain joins TRBV18 to TRBJ2-7; D is ambiguous. Germline V CDR1 and CDR2: KGHSH, LQKENI. V was pared by 5 bases and J by 2 bases, with 13 bases between. The CDR3 consists of 14 residues. The CDR3 DNA follows: TGTGCCAGCTCATCTCAGGACCGAGCCTACGAGCAGTACTTC. Encoded protein: CASSSQDRAYEQYF.

The V gene is TRBV5-6, the J gene TRBJ1-2; 7 nucleotides line up with TRBD1. The CDR3 is made up of 12 amino acids. Germline V CDR1 and CDR2: SGHDT, YYEEEE. V shed 4 bases, J shed 8 bases, and the junction held 5 bases outside the gene matches. CDR3 coding DNA: TGTGCCAGCAGCGAGAGACAGGGCGGCTACACCTTC. This encodes CASSERQGGYTF.

The V and J genes are TRBV19 and TRBJ1-1; no clear D gene. The ends were cut back, 9 bases at V and 1 base at J, with 6 bases in the middle. From germline, CDR1 is LNHDA and CDR2 SQIVND (reference sequence). The CDR3 contains 11 residues. CDR3 region: CASRQNTEAFF. CDR3 nucleotide sequence: TGTGCCAGCCGACAGAACACTGAAGCTTTCTTT.

Notes on this clone: Other DNA variants within this sample encode the same CDR3. This chain uses TRBV11-3 with TRBJ2-3; D is possibly TRBD1 or TRBD2 (6 bases each). There are 14 residues in the CDR3. V gave up 3 bases and J gave up 2 bases, with 9 bases separating them. Per germline, CDR1 SGHNT and CDR2 YENEEA. For the CDR3, the DNA is TGTGCCAGCAGCTTGGGGGGCCTCACAGATACGCAGTATTTT. It specifies CASSLGGLTDTQYF.

Here the CDR3 reads CASSQGLAGVQETQYF. DNA for the CDR3: TGTGCCAGCAGCCAGGGACTAGCGGGAGTGCAAGAGACCCAGTACTTC. This chain joins TRBV5-4 and TRBJ2-5, with TRBD2 matching 14 bases. The V gene end was trimmed by 4 bases and the J gene end by 2 bases; junction bases not matched to a gene: 4. Germline CDR1 and CDR2: SGHNT and YYREEE (reference sequence). CDR3 length: 16 residues.

This chain links TRBV30 with TRBJ2-5; 10 bases align to TRBD1. The J call is in doubt because the DNA end fits TRBJ2-7 better. This CDR3 has 14 amino acids. The germline gives CDR1 GTSNPN, CDR2 SVGIG (reference sequence). The CDR3 region is CAWDRDRGYYEQYF. Written as DNA, the CDR3 is TGTGCCTGGGATCGGGACAGGGGCTACTACGAGCAGTACTTC.

The chain employs TRBV28 and TRBJ1-4; the match to TRBD1 covers 10 bases. The CDR3 spans 16 residues. V lost 6 bases, J lost 8 bases, and 12 bases stayed unmatched. Looked up from germline, CDR1 is MDHEN and CDR2 is SYDVKM. CDR3 in DNA: TGTGCCAGCAGGCCGGGGATGGGACAGGGGCTAGAAAAACTGTTTTTT. Protein product: CASRPGMGQGLEKLFF.

The chain carries TRBV9 and TRBJ2-7; 11 bases match TRBD2. The J segment lost 2 bases and the V segment lost 0 bases, leaving 4 bases of the junction unmatched. Germline CDR1 reads SGDLS; CDR2 reads YYNGEE. This CDR3 has 16 residues. As DNA, the CDR3 is TGTGCCAGCAGCGTAGGTGGGACTAGCGGAACCTACGAGCAGTACTTC. Its translation: CASSVGGTSGTYEQYF.

The genes are TRBV11-2 and TRBJ2-3, with TRBD1 identical over 10 bases. The V and J ends lost 4 bases and 3 bases, in that order; junction bases with no gene match: 1. Germline V gene data show CDR1 as SGHAT and CDR2 as FQNNGV. There are 14 residues in the CDR3. The CDR3 sequence is CASSSDRGTDTQYF. The CDR3 DNA sequence: TGTGCCAGCAGCTCGGACAGGGGGACAGATACGCAGTATTTT.

The chain couples TRBV7-2 to TRBJ2-7, with a weak D call TRBD1 (5 bases). Trimming shortened V by 1 base and J by 2 bases, and 12 bases separated the two germline ends. The germline V gene has CDR1 SGHTA and CDR2 FQGNSA. The CDR3 sequence is 15 residues long. The CDR3 DNA is TGTGCCAGCAGCTTAGGCAGGGAATCCCCCTACGAGCAGTACTTC. It yields the protein CASSLGRESPYEQYF.

The chain employs TRBV5-1 and TRBJ2-3; tentative D call: TRBD2 (6 bases). Germline CDR1 is SGHRS and CDR2 is YFSETQ. V was shortened by 0 bases and J by 2 bases, with 16 bases between the two germline ends. The CDR3 runs 17 residues. CDR3 sequence: CASSLGVVGGITDTQYF. The CDR3 nucleotides are TGCGCCAGCAGCTTGGGCGTCGTGGGGGGAATCACAGATACGCAGTATTTT.

The chain links TRBV7-6 to TRBJ2-7, with 8 bases aligning to TRBD1. The germline V gene has CDR1 SGHVS and CDR2 FNYEAQ. The CDR3 length is 16 residues. The ends lost 4 bases at V and 5 bases at J; junction bases unmatched: 13. CDR3 sequence (DNA): TGTGCCAGCAGCTCAAGGTTTAGACAGGGGCTCCACGAGCAGTACTTC. Encoded protein: CASSSRFRQGLHEQYF.

For this clone: Other DNA variants within this sample encode the same CDR3. The genes are TRBV29-1 and TRBJ2-7; D perhaps matches TRBD1 (7 bases). The germline gives CDR1 SQVTM, CDR2 ANQGSEA. The CDR3 is 12 residues long. Trimming cost V 7 bases and J 0 bases, with 10 bases left between them. CDR3 sequence: CSARGASYEQYF. The CDR3 DNA is TGCAGCGCCAGGGGGGCCTCCTACGAGCAGTACTTC.

The V gene is TRBV5-4, the J gene TRBJ2-1; 8 bases fit TRBD2. The CDR3 length is 14 residues. CDR1 and CDR2 (germline): SGHNT, YYREEE (reference sequence). J was trimmed by 7 bases and V by 9 bases; bases with no gene match: 12. The CDR3 here is CATTIQRETNEQFF. The DNA of the CDR3 is TGTGCCACCACCATCCAGCGGGAGACTAATGAGCAGTTCTTC.

The chain combines TRBV6-5 with TRBJ2-5; unclear D gene. The CDR3 covers 14 residues. CDR1 is MNHEY, CDR2 SVGAGI, per germline. Trimming removed 0 bases at V and 6 bases at J, with 11 bases between. The CDR3 region is CASSYSEAGQTQYF. In nucleotides, the CDR3 is TGTGCCAGCAGTTACTCCGAGGCCGGACAGACCCAGTACTTC.

The chain combines TRBV5-1 with TRBJ2-3, with D perhaps TRBD1 or TRBD2 (5 bases each). CDR3 size: 18 residues. Germline CDR1 is SGHRS and CDR2 is YFSETQ. V gave up 4 bases and J gave up 1 base, with 22 bases separating them. The CDR3 is CASSLSPPGTSGTDTQYF. CDR3 DNA sequence: TGCGCCAGCAGCCTAAGTCCCCCTGGGACGTCAGGCACAGATACGCAGTATTTT.

The chain carries TRBV28 and TRBJ2-2; D assignment may be TRBD1 or TRBD2 (5 bases each). This CDR3 is 14 amino acids long. Trimming stripped 8 bases from V and 4 bases from J, with 14 bases between. The V gene's germline CDR1 is MDHEN and CDR2 SYDVKM. CDR3 loop: CASEVPGGTGELFF. The CDR3 DNA reads TGTGCCAGCGAGGTCCCTGGGGGCACCGGGGAGCTGTTTTTT. The full variable domain, completed using reference TRBV28 and TRBJ2-2, is DVKVTQSSRYLVKRTGEKVFLECVQDMDHENMFWYRQDPGLGLRLIYFSYDVKMKEKGDIPEGYSVSREKKERFSLILESASTNQTSMYLCASEVPGGTGELFFGEGSRLTVL.

This clone was picked up one time. The CDR3 DNA follows: TGTGCCAGCAGCGCCTGGACTAGCGGGAGGGGCTCCGGGGAGCTGTTTTTT. It translates to CASSAWTSGRGSGELFF. The chain links TRBV9 to TRBJ2-2; 15 bases fit TRBD2. The CDR3 length is 17 residues. Losses at the gene ends were 3 bases for V and 6 bases for J; bases not matched to a gene: 6. CDR1 is SGDLS, CDR2 YYNGEE, per germline.

The chain combines TRBV10-3 with TRBJ2-7; D is possibly TRBD1 (6 bases). V was trimmed by 6 bases and J by 2 bases, leaving 17 bases between them. Germline values: CDR1 ENHRY, CDR2 SYGVKD. The CDR3 runs to 15 residues. CDR3 in amino acids: CAIRRQVSSPYEQYF. The CDR3 DNA follows: TGTGCCATCAGAAGACAGGTTTCCAGTCCCTACGAGCAGTACTTC.

This clone was detected once. The chain employs TRBV5-1 and TRBJ2-2; D is perhaps TRBD2 (5 bases). The germline V gene has CDR1 SGHRS and CDR2 YFSETQ. The CDR3 loop spans 14 amino acids. V lost 0 bases and J 7 bases, leaving 10 bases between the germline ends. As DNA, the CDR3 is TGCGCCAGCAGCTTGGTACCGGGGATCGGGGAGCTGTTTTTT. Encoded protein: CASSLVPGIGELFF. Supplemented by reference TRBV5-1 and TRBJ2-2, the full variable domain reads KAGVTQTPRYLIKTRGQQVTLSCSPISGHRSVSWYQQTPGQGLQFLFEYFSETQRNKGNFPGRFSGRQFSNSRSEMNVSTLELGDSALYLCASSLVPGIGELFFGEGSRLTVL.

This chain joins TRBV7-3 and TRBJ2-2, with D perhaps TRBD1 or TRBD2 (5 bases each). Trimming cost V 2 bases and J 4 bases, with 20 bases left between them. Germline V gene lookup returns CDR1 SGHTA and CDR2 FQGTGA. This CDR3 region has 18 residues. The CDR3: CASSLSHFGTDPTGELFF. In DNA, the CDR3 is TGTGCCAGCAGCTTATCCCATTTCGGGACCGACCCCACCGGGGAGCTGTTTTTT.

The gene calls are TRBV18 and TRBJ2-3, with 10 bases aligning to TRBD2. V lost 1 base, J lost 4 bases, and 8 bases stayed unmatched. CDR1 and CDR2 from the germline V gene are KGHSH and LQKENI. There are 17 residues in the CDR3. CDR3 DNA: TGTGCCAGCTCACCACGTTCGGCTAGCGGGAGCGCAGATACGCAGTATTTT. This translates into CASSPRSASGSADTQYF.

J is TRBJ2-6 and V is TRBV4-1; no reliable D call. Germline-derived CDR1 and CDR2 are MGHRA and YSYEKL. This CDR3 is 14 amino acids long. Trimming took off 1 base at V and 2 bases at J, with 3 bases between the two ends. CDR3: CASSQVPGANVLTF. CDR3 nucleotides: TGCGCCAGCAGCCAAGTCCCTGGGGCCAACGTCCTGACTTTC.

On this clone itself: One end of the junction varies from germline; a read error may be responsible. The chain joins TRBV7-2 to TRBJ2-5; 7 nucleotides match TRBD2. The length of the CDR3 is 12 residues. Germline CDR1 is SGHTA and CDR2 is FQGNSA. CDR3: CASSIAGETQYF. CDR3 in DNA: TGTGCCAGCAGCATAGCGGGAGAGACCCAGTACTTC. Drawing the rest from reference TRBV7-2 and TRBJ2-5, the complete variable domain is GAGVSQSPSNKVTEKGKDVELRCDPISGHTALYWYRQSLGQGLEFLIYFQGNSAPDKSGLPSDRFSAERTGGSVSTLTIQRTQQEDSAVYLCASSIAGETQYFGPGTRLLVL.